Listed here is a single T cell receptor (beta chain). TCRdb keeps only in-frame clones here, not all; method: immunoSEQ multiplex PCR. This table has about 2.4 million clones, over 85% appearing once. This sample is part of a study of shared clonotypes between healthy human individuals. Donors comprised healthy HIV-negative adults lacking recent acute infections or vaccinations. The sample taken for sequencing was naive CD4+ T cells from PBMCs. Subset specified: CD45RA+ positively selected. This clonotype was obtained from a young man in good health. Some clones in this sample may be carry-over from other donors' samples.

This chain's CDR3 is CASSFNQGNQETQYF. The CDR3 coding sequence is TGTGCCAGCAGCTTCAATCAGGGGAACCAAGAGACCCAGTACTTC. This chain links TRBV7-3 with TRBJ2-5, with a possible D match to TRBD1 (6 bases). This CDR3 contains 15 residues. The V gene lost 3 bases and the J gene lost 0 bases, with 11 bases spanning the gap. Looked up from germline, CDR1 is SGHTA and CDR2 is FQGTGA.